These 23 T cell receptor beta chains came from one sample sequenced in a study of cytomegalovirus exposure and HLA in healthy donors. The PCR made use of 60 Vbeta and 13 Jbeta primers. Data came from immunoSEQ multiplex PCR; TCRdb stores just in-frame clones and leaves some out. The sample totals tens of thousands of clones. Sequencing was performed on PBMCs. The receptors shown here come from a woman younger than 45 in good health and CMV-seropositive.

This chain uses TRBV11-2 with TRBJ1-1; D possibly corresponds to TRBD1 (6 bases). The CDR3 is made up of 13 amino acids. Germline V gene lookup returns CDR1 SGHAT and CDR2 FQNNGV. V was trimmed by 4 bases and J by 4 bases, leaving 10 bases between them. The CDR3: CASSSRGVTEAFF. In DNA form, the CDR3 reads TGTGCCAGCAGCTCCAGGGGAGTCACTGAAGCTTTCTTT.

The CDR3: CATSRDAGLTLTGELFF. The CDR3 nucleotides read TGTGCCACCAGCAGAGACGCGGGGCTTACCTTAACCGGGGAGCTGTTTTTT. The rearrangement links TRBV15 to TRBJ2-2, with a possible D match to TRBD2 (6 bases). Trimming cost V 0 bases and J 5 bases, with 16 bases left between them. This CDR3 comprises 17 residues. CDR1 is LNHNV and CDR2 is YYDKDF in the germline V gene (reference sequence). Filled out from reference TRBV15 and TRBJ2-2, the complete variable domain reads DAMVIQNPRYQVTQFGKPVTLSCSQTLNHNVMYWYQQKSSQAPKLLFHYYDKDFNNEADTPDNFQSRRPNTSFCFLDIRSPGLGDTAMYLCATSRDAGLTLTGELFFGEGSRLTVL.

The chain uses TRBV7-2 and TRBJ1-3, with D unclear. Germline V CDR1 and CDR2: SGHTA, FQGNSA. The CDR3 runs to 12 residues. V lost 3 bases and J 3 bases, leaving 3 bases between the germline ends. CDR3 sequence (DNA): TGTGCCAGCAGCTTTTATGGAAACACCATATATTTT. Encoded protein: CASSFYGNTIYF. The full variable domain, its missing parts supplied by reference TRBV7-2 and TRBJ1-3, is GAGVSQSPSNKVTEKGKDVELRCDPISGHTALYWYRQSLGQGLEFLIYFQGNSAPDKSGLPSDRFSAERTGGSVSTLTIQRTQQEDSAVYLCASSFYGNTIYFGEGSWLTVV.

This chain joins TRBV2 and TRBJ2-7, with TRBD2 as a possible D gene (5 bases). The CDR3 runs to 13 residues. Germline V gives CDR1 SNHLY, CDR2 FYNNEI. Between the trimmed V and J ends, which lost 6 bases and 6 bases, there was a span of 15 bases. Here the CDR3 DNA reads TGTGCCAGCAGCGAGGCGCCCGGGGTCGAGCAGTACTTC. Amino acids: CASSEAPGVEQYF.

The chain couples TRBV9 to TRBJ2-3; 9 bases are a match to TRBD1. The CDR3 consists of 15 residues. Germline V lookup: CDR1 SGDLS, CDR2 YYNGEE. The J segment lost 1 base and the V segment lost 4 bases, leaving 4 bases of the junction unmatched. DNA of the CDR3: TGTGCCAGCAGCTCCCGACAGGGGGGCACAGATACGCAGTATTTT. Encoded protein: CASSSRQGGTDTQYF.

V and J are TRBV5-1 and TRBJ1-2, with D perhaps matching TRBD1 (5 bases). Germline assignment: CDR1 SGHRS and CDR2 YFSETQ. Trimming left V 7 bases short and J 2 bases short, with 12 bases between. The CDR3 runs 13 residues. DNA for the CDR3: TGCGCCAGCCGCGGACAAGCCAACTATGGCTACACCTTC. Encoded protein: CASRGQANYGYTF.

The J gene is TRBJ2-7, the V gene TRBV20-1, with TRBD1 matching over 7 bases. The CDR3 extends over 11 amino acids. CDR1 is DFQATT and CDR2 is SNEGSKA in the germline V gene (reference sequence). The V and J ends lost 5 bases and 2 bases, in that order; junction bases with no gene match: 0. CDR3: CSAQGAYEQYF. DNA of the CDR3: TGCAGTGCTCAGGGGGCCTACGAGCAGTACTTC.

V and J are TRBV7-2 and TRBJ2-4, with 8 nucleotides matching TRBD1. The CDR3 has 16 residues. V was clipped by 5 bases and J by 5 bases; unmatched bases: 11. CDR1 is SGHTA and CDR2 is FQGNSA in the germline V gene. CDR3 region: CASSPSSDRAENIQYF. CDR3 sequence (DNA): TGTGCCAGCAGCCCCTCCTCGGACAGGGCGGAAAACATTCAGTACTTC.

The chain recombines TRBV25-1 with TRBJ2-1; 7 bases match TRBD2. Germline CDR1 and CDR2: MGHDK and SYGVNS. The CDR3 sequence is 14 residues long. With 5 bases clipped from V and 7 bases from J, the junction kept 8 bases outside the gene matches. DNA for the CDR3: TGTGCCAGCAGTAACCCCGGGGGAGGGAATGAGCAGTTCTTC. It yields the protein CASSNPGGGNEQFF.

The chain recombines TRBV18 with TRBJ1-2; 8 bases agree with TRBD1. The germline gives CDR1 KGHSH, CDR2 LQKENI. V shed 2 bases, J shed 2 bases, and the junction held 4 bases outside the gene matches. The CDR3 runs to 15 residues. CDR3 region: CASSPNTGGNYGYTF. The CDR3 coding sequence is TGTGCCAGCTCACCAAATACAGGGGGGAACTATGGCTACACCTTC.

V and J are TRBV5-1 and TRBJ2-5, with a tentative D call TRBD2 (6 bases). Germline CDR1 is SGHRS and CDR2 is YFSETQ. The CDR3 spans 13 residues. V lost 0 bases and J lost 4, with 7 bases in between. The CDR3 protein is CASSLGAGETQYF. CDR3 in DNA: TGCGCCAGCAGCTTGGGAGCGGGAGAGACCCAGTACTTC.

CDR3: CASSSGGIEAFF. The CDR3, as DNA: TGTGCCAGCAGCTCCGGGGGAATTGAAGCTTTCTTT. V is TRBV7-2 and J is TRBJ1-1; a weak D match, TRBD1 (5 bases). Germline-derived CDR1 and CDR2 are SGHTA and FQGNSA. The CDR3 loop spans 12 amino acids. The V end lost 4 bases, the J end lost 7 bases, and 10 bases lay between the germline ends.

The chain combines TRBV7-9 with TRBJ2-7, with a tentative D call TRBD1 (5 bases). The V gene's germline CDR1 is SEHNR and CDR2 FQNEAQ (reference sequence). Trimming shortened V by 5 bases and J by 3 bases, and 8 bases separated the two germline ends. The CDR3 sequence is 12 residues long. The CDR3 nucleotides read TGTGCCAGCAGCCATGACAGCTACGAGCAGTACTTC. It translates to CASSHDSYEQYF. The variable domain in full, with the rest retrieved from reference TRBV7-9 and TRBJ2-7, is DTGVSQNPRHKITKRGQNVTFRCDPISEHNRLYWYRQTLGQGPEFLTYFQNEAQLEKSRLLSDRFSAERPKGSFSTLEIQRTEQGDSAMYLCASSHDSYEQYFGPGTRLTVT.

The chain combines TRBV7-9 with TRBJ2-2, with TRBD2 matching over 7 bases. CDR1 SEHNR and CDR2 FQNEAQ come from the germline V gene (reference sequence). CDR3 length equals 17 residues. V was clipped by 1 base and J by 0 bases; unmatched bases: 5. The CDR3 DNA sequence: TGTGCCAGCAGCTTAGGCCTCGCGGGGGCGAACACCGGGGAGCTGTTTTTT. As protein: CASSLGLAGANTGELFF.

This rearrangement joins TRBV2 to TRBJ2-3; TRBD1 agrees at 7 bases. Unmatched junction bases numbered 7, after V lost 6 bases and J lost 1 base. CDR1 is SNHLY, CDR2 FYNNEI, per germline. The CDR3 is 15 residues long. The CDR3 protein is CASRISGTGTDTQYF. Here the CDR3 DNA reads TGTGCCAGCAGGATTTCTGGGACAGGCACAGATACGCAGTATTTT.

The J gene is TRBJ2-4, the V gene TRBV13; D perhaps matches TRBD2 (6 bases). This CDR3 region has 13 residues. CDR1 PRHDT and CDR2 FYEKMQ come from the germline V gene (reference sequence). V was clipped by 5 bases and J by 5 bases, with 10 bases between them. CDR3 bases: TGTGCCAGCAGCCTCCGGGAGCAAAACATTCAGTACTTC. Translated, it gives CASSLREQNIQYF.

The gene calls are TRBV7-6 and TRBJ1-5; no reliable D call. V lost 3 bases and J lost 0, with 6 bases in between. The CDR3 contains 14 residues. Germline V gene lookup returns CDR1 SGHVS and CDR2 FNYEAQ. The CDR3 loop reads CASSLEASNQPQHF. The CDR3 nucleotides are TGTGCCAGCAGCTTGGAGGCTAGCAATCAGCCCCAGCATTTT.

About this clone: An end of the junction differs from the germline gene, which may be a read error. The genes are TRBV29-1 and TRBJ1-1; 7 bases fit TRBD1. CDR1 is SQVTM, CDR2 ANQGSEA, per germline. The CDR3 length is 13 residues. The CDR3 DNA reads TGCAGCGGGAGACAGGGAAGGTACACTGAAGCTTCCTTT. Its translation: CSGRQGRYTEASF.

V usage is TRBV19 and J usage is TRBJ1-5; no firm D call. Trimming stripped 5 bases from V and 4 bases from J, with 6 bases between. The length of the CDR3 is 12 residues. Germline assignment: CDR1 LNHDA and CDR2 SQIVND (reference sequence). The CDR3 bases are TGTGCCAGTAGTGGCAGTAATCAGCCCCAGCATTTT. Translating gives CASSGSNQPQHF.

This sequence joins TRBV18 and TRBJ1-2; a possible D gene is TRBD1 (5 bases). CDR3 length equals 14 residues. The V end lost 3 bases, the J end lost 7 bases, and 15 bases lay between the germline ends. CDR1 and CDR2 from the germline V gene are KGHSH and LQKENI. CDR3 amino acids: CASSPGGRGSGYTF. The CDR3 bases are TGTGCCAGCTCACCCGGAGGGAGGGGCAGTGGCTACACCTTC.

This chain uses TRBV27 with TRBJ1-2; TRBD1 is a possible D gene (6 bases). The CDR3 is made up of 15 amino acids. CDR1 and CDR2 from the germline V gene are MNHEY and SMNVEV (reference sequence). Trimming left V 6 bases short and J 2 bases short, with 16 bases between. DNA of the CDR3: TGTGCCAGCAGAGGTGGGGGGGGCTGGAACTATGGCTACACCTTC. It translates to CASRGGGGWNYGYTF.

CDR3 residues: CASSIGSGQPQHF. For the CDR3, the DNA is TGTGCCAGTAGTATAGGGTCAGGACAGCCCCAGCATTTT. This chain connects TRBV19 to TRBJ1-5, with unresolved D. Trimming left V 1 base short and J 7 bases short, with 8 bases between. Germline assignment: CDR1 LNHDA and CDR2 SQIVND (reference sequence). The CDR3 covers 13 residues.

The chain joins TRBV10-1 to TRBJ1-1; 8 bases fit TRBD1. V was clipped by 6 bases and J by 1 base; unmatched bases: 1. Germline lookup yields CDR1 WNHNN and CDR2 SYGVQD (reference sequence). This CDR3 has 13 amino acids. CDR3 sequence: CASRGQANTEAFF. For the CDR3, the DNA is TGCGCCAGCAGGGGACAGGCGAACACTGAAGCTTTCTTT.